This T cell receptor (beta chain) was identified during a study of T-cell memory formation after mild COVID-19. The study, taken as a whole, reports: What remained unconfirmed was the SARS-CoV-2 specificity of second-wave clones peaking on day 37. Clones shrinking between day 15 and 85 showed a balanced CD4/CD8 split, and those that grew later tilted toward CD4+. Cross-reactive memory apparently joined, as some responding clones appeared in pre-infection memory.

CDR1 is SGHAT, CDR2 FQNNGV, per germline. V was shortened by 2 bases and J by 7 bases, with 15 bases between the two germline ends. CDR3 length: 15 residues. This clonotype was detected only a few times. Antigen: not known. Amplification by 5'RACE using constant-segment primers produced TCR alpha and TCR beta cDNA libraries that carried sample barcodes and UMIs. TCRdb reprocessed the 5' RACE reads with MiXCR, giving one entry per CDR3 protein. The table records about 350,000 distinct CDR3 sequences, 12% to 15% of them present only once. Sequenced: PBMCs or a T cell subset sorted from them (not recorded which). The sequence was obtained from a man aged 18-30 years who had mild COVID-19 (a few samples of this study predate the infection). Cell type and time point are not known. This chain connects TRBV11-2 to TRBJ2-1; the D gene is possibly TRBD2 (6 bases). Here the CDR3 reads CASSLTGLVGNEQFF. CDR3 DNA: TGTGCCAGCAGCTTAACGGGACTGGTAGGGAATGAGCAGTTCTTC.